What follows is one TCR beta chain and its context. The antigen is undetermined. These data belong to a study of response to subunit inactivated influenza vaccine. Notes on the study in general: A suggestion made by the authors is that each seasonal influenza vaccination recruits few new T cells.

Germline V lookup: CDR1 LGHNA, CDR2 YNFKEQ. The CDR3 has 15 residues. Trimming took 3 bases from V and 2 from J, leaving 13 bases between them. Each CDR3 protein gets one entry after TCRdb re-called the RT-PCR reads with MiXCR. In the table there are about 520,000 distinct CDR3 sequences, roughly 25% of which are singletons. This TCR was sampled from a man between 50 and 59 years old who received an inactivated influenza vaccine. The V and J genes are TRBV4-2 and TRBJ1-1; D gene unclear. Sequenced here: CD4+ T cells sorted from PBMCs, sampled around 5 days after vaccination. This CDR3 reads CASSQEMGTNTEAFF. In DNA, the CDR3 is TGTGCCAGCAGCCAGGAGATGGGAACCAACACTGAAGCTTTCTTT.